Presented here are 5 T cell receptor beta chains from one specimen sequenced in a study of T cell repertoires in cytomegalovirus infection. MiXCR, applied by TCRdb to the reads, yields one record per CDR3 protein. There are some 120,000 distinct CDR3 sequences in the sample; 10% occur only once, and about 32% lies in the top ten. Their antigen targets remain unknown. The sample was PBMCs, sequenced either directly or after in vitro stimulation (not recorded which). The receptors stem from a human donor in good health (CMV status not recorded). Some clones in this sample may be carry-over from other donors' samples.

This clonotype appeared a few times. The V and J genes are TRBV28 and TRBJ1-1; D call uncertain. This CDR3 has 11 residues. Looked up from germline, CDR1 is MDHEN and CDR2 is SYDVKM. Trimming cost V 3 bases and J 4 bases, with 3 bases left between them. The CDR3 region has the DNA TGTGCCAGCAGTTTGCCCACTGAAGCTTTCTTT. Protein: CASSLPTEAFF.

Ten or more counts support this clonotype. This CDR3 reads CASSLMAPGEQFF. DNA of the CDR3: TGTGCCAGCAGCTTAATGGCACCCGGAGAGCAGTTCTTC. The rearrangement joins TRBV7-2 to TRBJ2-1, with unresolved D. The CDR3 is made up of 13 amino acids. The germline V gene encodes CDR1 SGHTA and CDR2 FQGNSA. V was shortened by 2 bases and J by 10 bases, with 12 bases between the two germline ends.

At least ten counts were recorded for this clonotype. V is TRBV4-2 and J is TRBJ2-7, with D perhaps matching TRBD2 (6 bases). The CDR3 runs 15 residues. Trimming cost V 1 base and J 3 bases, with 13 bases left between them. Germline CDR1 LGHNA, CDR2 YNFKEQ. CDR3 sequence (DNA): TGTGCCAGCAGCCAAGTATCGGGGGTGGTCTACGAGCAGTACTTC. Residues: CASSQVSGVVYEQYF.

Many counts were recorded for this clonotype. The gene calls are TRBV6-1 and TRBJ2-1, with D perhaps TRBD1 (6 bases). V shed 4 bases and J shed 8 bases, with 18 bases lying between them. CDR1 is MNHNS, CDR2 SASEGT, per germline. This CDR3 spans 15 amino acids. The CDR3 bases are TGTGCCAGCAGTGGAATACCCCAGGGGCGCGATGAGCAGTTCTTC. It yields the protein CASSGIPQGRDEQFF.

The V call is TRBV12-3 or TRBV12-4, the J call TRBJ1-5; D gene uncertain. The CDR3 consists of 16 residues. V lost 5 bases to trimming and J lost 0 bases, with 14 bases between them. CDR3 residues: CASSIMVGDSNQPQHF. The DNA for the CDR3 is TGTGCCAGCAGTATTATGGTCGGAGATAGCAATCAGCCCCAGCATTTT.